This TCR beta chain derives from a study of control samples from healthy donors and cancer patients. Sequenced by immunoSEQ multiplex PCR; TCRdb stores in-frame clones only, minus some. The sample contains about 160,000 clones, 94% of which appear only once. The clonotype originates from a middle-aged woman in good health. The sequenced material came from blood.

The CDR3 DNA reads TGTGCCAGCAGTTCGAGCGAACAGGGGATGAACACTGAAGCTTTCTTT. It yields the protein CASSSSEQGMNTEAFF. The rearrangement uses TRBV7-9 and TRBJ1-1, with TRBD1 matching over 7 bases. The V gene end was trimmed by 6 bases and the J gene end by 0 bases; junction bases not matched to a gene: 10. Germline loops: CDR1 SEHNR, CDR2 FQNEAQ (reference sequence). The CDR3 is made up of 16 amino acids.